Listed below are T cell receptor beta chains from one sample, sequenced in a study of CD8+ T cells in alopecia areata. Only in-frame clones appear in the TCRdb table, and some are missing; sequencing was by immunoSEQ multiplex PCR. The table includes tens of thousands of clones, 25% to 35% detected once. This sample comprised CD8+ T cells sorted from blood, obtained at week 4, from a patient treated with tofacitinib. The receptors were sampled from a human donor with alopecia areata. CDR3s include the opening cysteine and the closing phenylalanine or tryptophan. Each record gives: clone size, V gene, D gene, J gene, CDR3 DNA, CDR3 protein. A D gene is named only where the DNA matches it firmly. For some rows the clone size is stated as once, few or many, or as a class when expanded; others skip it.

-	TRBV29-1	-	TRBJ1-2	TGCAGCGTTCCCGCAGCCAACAGAGATGGCTACACCTTC	CSVPAANRDGYTF
-	TRBV29-1	-	TRBJ1-3	TGCAGCGCCTCGGGGGACACCATATATTTT	CSASGDTIYF
-	TRBV6-6	-	TRBJ2-6	TGTGCCAGCAATCCCAGCTCTGGGGCCAACGTCCTGACTTTC	CASNPSSGANVLTF
few	TRBV5-1	-	TRBJ1-2	TGCGCCGGCTACCTTACAGGGTTTAACTATGGCTACACCTTC	CAGYLTGFNYGYTF
-	TRBV29-1	TRBD2	TRBJ2-1	TGCAGCGTTGATGGCGGGAGGATGCCAGCGGAGCAGTTCTTC	CSVDGGRMPAEQFF
few	TRBV28	TRBD2	TRBJ2-3	TGTGCCAGCTTCGGGGGACTAGCTCTCACAGATACGCAGTATTTT	CASFGGLALTDTQYF
-	TRBV6-6	TRBD1	TRBJ1-2	TGTGCCAGCAGTCCTCGGACAGGGGATGATGGCTACACCTTC	CASSPRTGDDGYTF
-	TRBV9	TRBD1	TRBJ1-2	TGTGCCAGCAGCCCCGGACAGGGAGGAAACTATGGCTACACCTTC	CASSPGQGGNYGYTF
once	TRBV9	-	TRBJ2-7	TGTGCCAGCAGCACCTGGGGCAGCGATATCCCATACTACGAGCAGTACTTC	CASSTWGSDIPYYEQYF
few	TRBV29-1	-	TRBJ2-7	TGCAGCGTTTTGGGGTCCTACGAGCAGTACTTC	CSVLGSYEQYF
few	TRBV11-2	-	TRBJ2-1	TGTGCCAGCAGCTACCTCGGGCCGAAGGACAATGAGCAGTTCTTC	CASSYLGPKDNEQFF
-	TRBV7-9	-	TRBJ2-1	TGTGCCAGCAGCTTAGCTGGTGAGCAGTTCTTC	CASSLAGEQFF
-	TRBV29-1	-	TRBJ2-5	TGCAGCGTTGAAAACCCCCCGGGGGCTGAGACCCAGTACTTC	CSVENPPGAETQYF
few	TRBV29-1	-	TRBJ2-1	TGCAGCGTTCAAAGCACCGGGACCTCCCTTTTTGAGCAGTTCTTC	CSVQSTGTSLFEQFF